Only a few counts were recorded for the clone carrying this TCR beta chain. Its specificity is not known. CDR1 and CDR2 from the germline V gene are SGHTA and FQGNSA. The CDR3 length is 15 residues. V was cut by 2 bases and J by 2 bases, with 13 bases left in between. Combining a sample-barcoded 5' primer with a J-beta primer mix, a second PCR ran for about 7 to 11 cycles. In TCRdb, the 5' RACE reads were re-called with MiXCR into one record per CDR3 protein. The table lists 720,000 or so distinct CDR3 sequences, roughly two fifths of them singletons. The sample is drawn from a study of blood T cells in healthy people across ages. Each donor was a healthy Caucasian individual from Russia, aged roughly 6 to 95. General observations from the study: Getting older went along with TCR beta diversity per million T cells dropping roughly linearly.

Source material: blood. The V and J genes are TRBV7-2 and TRBJ2-7; D remains unclear. The receptor was derived from a man older than 75 in good health. The CDR3 loop is CASSLMGSGTYEQYF. The CDR3 nucleotides read TGTGCCAGCAGCTTAATGGGCAGTGGGACCTACGAGCAGTACTTC. Full variable domain (rest looked up from reference TRBV7-2 and TRBJ2-7): GAGVSQSPSNKVTEKGKDVELRCDPISGHTALYWYRQSLGQGLEFLIYFQGNSAPDKSGLPSDRFSAERTGGSVSTLTIQRTQQEDSAVYLCASSLMGSGTYEQYFGPGTRLTVT.